This T cell receptor (beta chain) was captured by sequencing in a study of vaccination and CD4 T cells after COVID-19 (dated by TCRdb to between 2021 and 2022). Regarding the research as a whole: Six males and four females were included in the convalescent cohort, with two Hispanic individuals, seven Caucasians, two Asians and one multiracial person represented. Participants got two doses of the Pfizer-BioNTech BNT162b2 vaccine (n=8) or two doses of the Moderna mRNA-1273 vaccine (n=2). Post-COVID blood samples from convalescent patients were collected a median of roughly 100 days after diagnosis, with a range of roughly 35 to 180 days. Post-vaccine blood samples were collected a median of approximately eleven weeks after the second vaccine dose, ranging from about 13 to 241 days. The cultures were stimulated with overlapping spike peptide pools from SARS-CoV-2 and from the common cold coronaviruses HCoV-NL63, HCoV-OC43 and HCoV-229E. In control cultures, a CEFX viral epitope pool was used as positive control, an HIV-1 Nef peptide pool was used as negative control, or no peptide was added. In roughly 10 COVID-19 convalescent patients and 4 infection-naive healthy vaccine recipients, the spike-specific CD4+ TCR repertoire before mRNA vaccination was compared with the repertoire after mRNA vaccination. In an earlier paper using these donors, memory CD4+ T cell crossreactivity between SARS-CoV-2 and common cold coronavirus spike proteins was assessed at the TCR clonotype level. Points the paper makes about the study in general: The median number of SARS-CoV-2-reactive clonotypes rose from 20 to 25 after infection to 38 after vaccination, but the change was not significant. Of the vaccine-specific clones in convalescent patients, 304 of 307, or nearly all, reacted only to SARS-CoV-2 spike and did not cross-react with common cold coronaviruses. The study included relatively few convalescent patients and did not analyze early timepoints after natural infection. Among the post-vaccine SARS-CoV-2-reactive clones in convalescent patients, a median about 86% showed up only after vaccination, which suggests vaccine-specific priming.

Germline trimming amounts to 5 bases on V and 7 bases on J, with 14 as the count of junction bases outside the gene matches. The germline V gene (reference sequence) specifies SEHNR as CDR1 and FQNEAQ as CDR2. The CDR3 sequence holds 16 residues, the cysteine and phenylalanine included. The entry retains the CDR3 DNA only, 48 bases that are in frame from base 1. The receptor library was made with PCR. At the Johns Hopkins FTIC core, DNA from the cultured CD4+ T cells underwent TCR sequencing with the Oncomine TCR Beta short-read assay. The QIAamp micro DNA kit was used to extract genomic DNA from the cultured CD4+ T cells. Oncomine TCR Beta libraries from cultured CD4+ T cells were pooled using unique dual indexes and sequenced on an Illumina iSeq 100. Concerning the study's data processing: Non-productive sequences were removed, and CDR3s not starting with C, not ending with F or W, or shorter than 7 amino acids were discarded. The MANAFEST web application identified antigen-specific clonotypes by comparing peptide-stimulated wells against reference wells and other culture wells. Positive clones required FDR below 0.05, an odds ratio above 5, and productive frequency above 0.1% in at least two of three replicate wells. Clonotypes that were significantly expanded in both SARS-CoV-2 spike wells and at least one common cold coronavirus spike condition were defined as cross-reactive. Similarity between CDR3 sequences was evaluated in R version 3.6.1 using Levenshtein distances (stringdist) and unrooted phylogenetic trees (ape). Starting from the raw public reads, TCRdb applied fastp trimming at Q25, assembled clones with MiXCR and retained in-frame beta chains. Entries that share a CDR3 protein sequence are merged under the most common genes and DNA. TCRdb, not the authors, supplied the V and J calls. Across this sample there are about 9,100 distinct CDR3 sequences, with around 29% seen only once. 30% to 40% of the sample belongs to the ten largest clones.

The intended sense of this specimen's treatment or condition label: roughly ten-day PBMC culture with coronavirus spike peptide pools or control peptides (ViraFEST assay). CD4+ T cells from unexposed donors were collected before the COVID-19 pandemic (2011-2018). To expand antigen-specific T cells with peptide pools and then pick out the expanded clonotypes through TCR sequencing, the study relied on the ViraFEST assay. PBMCs were cultured at roughly 1.9 million per well in IMDM supplemented with approximately 5% human AB serum and 8.5 to 10 IU/ml IL-2, with around 10 ug/ml peptide pools added. On days 3 and 7, half of the culture medium was replaced with fresh IL-2-containing medium. After 10 to 11 days of culture, CD4+ T cells were isolated by negative selection with the EasySep CD4+ T cell isolation kit. As cell number allowed, CD4+ T cells from unexposed donors were tested for reactivity to SARS-CoV-2 S and N and to four common cold coronavirus spike pools. PBMCs were separated from whole blood using Ficoll-Paque Plus gradient centrifugation and then either used fresh or cryopreserved at -140C. Triplicate wells were generally used for each culture condition. The leukapheresis product used for the unexposed donors was purchased from a commercial source.

This clonotype was counted once. The antigen this receptor binds is unknown. Nothing much larger sits one base from this clone, and base qualities are not available. A single read offers scant evidence. Sequencing was carried out using CD4+ T cells from blood, cultured in vitro. The rearranged chain carries TRBV7-9 and TRBJ2-1; 7 junctional bases match TRBD2. The sequence was obtained from a human donor in good health. CDR3 region: CASSVDVWDYFNEQFF. The base sequence is TGTGCCAGCAGCGTCGATGTGTGGGACTACTTTAATGAGCAGTTCTTC.